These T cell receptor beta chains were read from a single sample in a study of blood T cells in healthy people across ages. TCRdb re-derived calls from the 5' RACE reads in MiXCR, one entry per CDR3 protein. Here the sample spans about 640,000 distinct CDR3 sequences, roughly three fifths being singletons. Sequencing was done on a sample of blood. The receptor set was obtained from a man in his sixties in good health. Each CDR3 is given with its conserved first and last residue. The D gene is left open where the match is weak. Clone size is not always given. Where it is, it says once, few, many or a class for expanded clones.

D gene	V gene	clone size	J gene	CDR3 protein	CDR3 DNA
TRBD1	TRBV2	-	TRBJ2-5	CASSERGLGTQYF	TGTGCCAGCAGTGAGAGGGGGCTTGGGACCCAGTACTTC
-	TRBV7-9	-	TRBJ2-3	CASSLEGVADTQYF	TGTGCCAGCAGCTTAGAAGGGGTAGCAGATACGCAGTATTTT
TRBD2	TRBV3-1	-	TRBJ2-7	CASSSRGGQHEQYF	TGTGCCAGCAGCTCCCGGGGGGGGCAACACGAGCAGTACTTC
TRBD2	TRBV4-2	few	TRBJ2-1	CASSQDGAGGSYNEQFF	TGTGCCAGCAGCCAAGACGGAGCGGGGGGTTCCTACAATGAGCAGTTCTTC
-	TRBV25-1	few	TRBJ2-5	CASSDRDVPRETQYF	TGTGCCAGCAGTGATCGGGACGTACCGCGGGAGACCCAGTACTTC
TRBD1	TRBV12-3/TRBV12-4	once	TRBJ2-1	CASSGTGGISSYNEQFF	TGTGCCAGCAGTGGGACAGGTGGTATTAGCTCCTACAATGAGCAGTTCTTC
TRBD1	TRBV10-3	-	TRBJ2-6	CAISELGTVSGDNVLTF	TGTGCCATCAGTGAATTGGGGACAGTCTCTGGGGACAACGTCCTGACTTTC
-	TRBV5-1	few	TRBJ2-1	CASSLEWRDEQFF	TGCGCCAGCAGCTTGGAGTGGCGCGATGAGCAGTTCTTC
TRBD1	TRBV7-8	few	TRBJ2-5	CASSSRDREVETQYF	TGTGCCAGCAGCTCCCGGGACAGGGAGGTGGAGACCCAGTACTTC
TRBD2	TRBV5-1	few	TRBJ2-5	CASSTSGAGGQETQYF	TGCGCCAGCAGCACCTCGGGAGCGGGGGGACAAGAGACCCAGTACTTC
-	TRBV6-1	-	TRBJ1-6	CASSEQGWNSPLHF	TGTGCCAGCAGTGAACAGGGATGGAATTCACCCCTCCACTTT
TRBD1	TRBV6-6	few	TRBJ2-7	CASSYSGTGEGYEQYF	TGTGCCAGCAGTTACTCTGGGACAGGGGAGGGCTACGAGCAGTACTTC
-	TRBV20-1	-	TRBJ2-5	CSARVARGTQYF	TGCAGTGCTAGAGTGGCCCGAGGGACCCAGTACTTC
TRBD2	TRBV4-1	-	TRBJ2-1	CASSHDSGGMYNEQFF	TGCGCCAGCAGCCATGATAGCGGGGGAATGTACAATGAGCAGTTCTTC
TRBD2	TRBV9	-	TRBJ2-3	CASSGRRRGAFTDTQYF	TGTGCCAGCAGCGGTAGAAGGCGGGGGGCGTTCACAGATACGCAGTATTTT
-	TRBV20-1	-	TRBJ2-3	CSARTGRGSDTQYF	TGCAGTGCTCGGACAGGGCGGGGGTCAGATACGCAGTATTTT
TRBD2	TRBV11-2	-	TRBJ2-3	CASSLVRGGGADTQYF	TGTGCCAGCAGCTTAGTAAGGGGCGGGGGGGCAGATACGCAGTATTTT
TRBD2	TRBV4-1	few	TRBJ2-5	CASSQDSRGGRTQYF	TGCGCCAGCAGCCAAGATTCGCGGGGGGGCCGGACCCAGTACTTC
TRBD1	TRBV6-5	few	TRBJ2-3	CASSRTGQQTDTQYF	TGTGCCAGCAGTCGTACGGGACAGCAGACAGATACGCAGTATTTT
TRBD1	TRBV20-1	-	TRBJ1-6	CSAPGEGARDSPLHF	TGCAGTGCGCCGGGGGAGGGGGCGCGGGATTCACCCCTCCACTTT
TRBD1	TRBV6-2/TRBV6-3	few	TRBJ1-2	CASSGEGQGNYGYTF	TGTGCCAGCAGTGGGGAAGGACAGGGCAACTATGGCTACACCTTC
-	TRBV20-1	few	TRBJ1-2	CSAPSAPNYGYTF	TGCAGTGCCCCCTCAGCGCCGAACTATGGCTACACCTTC
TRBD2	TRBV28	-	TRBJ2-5	CASSLLAPTSGEQETQYF	TGTGCCAGCAGTTTATTAGCCCCAACTAGCGGGGAACAAGAGACCCAGTACTTC
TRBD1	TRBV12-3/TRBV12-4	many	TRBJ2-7	CASGMTGGYEQYF	TGTGCCAGCGGGATGACAGGGGGTTACGAGCAGTACTTC
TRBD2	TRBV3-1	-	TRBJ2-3	CASSLGTSQSTDTQYF	TGTGCCAGCAGCCTGGGGACTAGCCAGAGCACAGATACGCAGTATTTT
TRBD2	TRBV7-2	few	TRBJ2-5	CASSPQASGETQYF	TGTGCCAGCAGCCCCCAAGCTAGCGGGGAGACCCAGTACTTC
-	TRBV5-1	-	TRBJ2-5	CASSSLIQETQYF	TGCGCCAGCAGCTCATTAATCCAAGAGACCCAGTACTTC
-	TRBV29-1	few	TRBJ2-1	CSAAANPYNEQFF	TGCAGCGCCGCGGCCAACCCGTACAATGAGCAGTTCTTC
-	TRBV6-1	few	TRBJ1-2	CASSEDWGVGGYTF	TGTGCCAGCAGTGAAGATTGGGGTGTCGGAGGCTACACCTTC
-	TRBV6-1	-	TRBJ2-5	CAGGFTETQYF	TGTGCCGGAGGGTTTACGGAGACCCAGTACTTC
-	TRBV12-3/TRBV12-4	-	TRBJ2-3	CASSPGGTSTDTQYF	TGTGCCAGCAGTCCCGGGGGAACTAGCACAGATACGCAGTATTTT
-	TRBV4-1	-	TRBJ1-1	CASSPVGNTEAFF	TGCGCCAGCAGCCCCGTTGGGAACACTGAAGCTTTCTTT
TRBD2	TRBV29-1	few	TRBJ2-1	CSGGLAGGWEQFF	TGCAGCGGGGGACTAGCGGGGGGCTGGGAGCAGTTCTTC
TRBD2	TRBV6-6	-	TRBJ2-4	CASSYTPTSGGKNIQYF	TGTGCCAGCAGTTACACCCCGACTAGCGGGGGCAAAAACATTCAGTACTTC
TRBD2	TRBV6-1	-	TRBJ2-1	CASGRGGGGVYNEQFF	TGTGCCAGCGGACGTGGGGGCGGGGGGGTATACAATGAGCAGTTCTTC
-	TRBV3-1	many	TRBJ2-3	CASSAGGSTDTQYF	TGTGCCAGCAGCGCAGGGGGGAGCACAGATACGCAGTATTTT
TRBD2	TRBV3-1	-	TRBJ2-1	CASSPGLAGAYNEQFF	TGTGCCAGCAGCCCAGGACTAGCGGGGGCCTACAATGAGCAGTTCTTC
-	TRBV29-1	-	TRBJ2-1	CSVEDPAGSSYNEQFF	TGCAGCGTTGAAGATCCCGCCGGTAGCTCCTACAATGAGCAGTTCTTC
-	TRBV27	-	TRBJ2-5	CASSFFRTTGQETQYF	TGTGCCAGCAGTTTCTTTCGGACAACGGGACAAGAGACCCAGTACTTC
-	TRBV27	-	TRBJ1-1	CASSLSLWATEAFF	TGTGCCAGCAGTTTATCCCTGTGGGCCACTGAAGCTTTCTTT
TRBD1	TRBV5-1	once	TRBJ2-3	CASSLGTGDFTDTQYF	TGCGCCAGCAGCTTGGGGACAGGGGACTTCACAGATACGCAGTATTTT
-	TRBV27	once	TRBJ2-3	CASSYRPSSTDTQYF	TGTGCCAGCAGTTACAGGCCGTCGAGCACAGATACGCAGTATTTT
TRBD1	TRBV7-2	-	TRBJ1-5	CASSLVQGVGQPQHF	TGTGCCAGCAGCTTAGTACAGGGGGTAGGTCAGCCCCAGCATTTT
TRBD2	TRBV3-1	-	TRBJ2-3	CASSTAGGFSTDTQYF	TGTGCCAGTTCCACAGCGGGGGGGTTTAGCACAGATACGCAGTATTTT
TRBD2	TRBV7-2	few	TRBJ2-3	CASSPGGTSWSADTQYF	TGTGCCAGCAGCCCAGGGGGGACTAGCTGGTCGGCAGATACGCAGTATTTT
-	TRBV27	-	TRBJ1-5	CASQKAGLGNQPQHF	TGTGCCAGCCAAAAAGCAGGTCTGGGTAATCAGCCCCAGCATTTT